These T cell receptor beta chains were read from a single sample in a study of blood T cell repertoires in COVID-19. Here immunoSEQ multiplex PCR was the method, and the copy in TCRdb shows in-frame clones only, minus some. The sample carries hundreds of thousands of clones, 80% to 90% recorded once. The sequenced material came from peripheral blood. The receptors stem from a woman aged 50 to 60 with COVID-19, enrolled during active disease. Each CDR3 is given with its conserved first and last residue. A D gene is named only where the DNA matches it firmly. The size of a clone is reported for some rows only, either as once, few or many, or as a class for expanded clones.

>NA|TRBJ2-7|TRBV5-5|TRBD1
CASSFTGQDPYEQYF
TGTGCCAGCAGCTTTACAGGACAGGACCCCTACGAGCAGTACTTC
>NA|TRBJ2-5|TRBV11-2|TRBD2
CASSPMSGEGLGETQYF
TGTGCCAGCAGCCCGATGTCGGGGGAGGGCCTCGGAGAGACCCAGTACTTC
>once|TRBJ1-1|TRBV29-1|NA
CSVGHRVIMNTEAFF
TGCAGCGTTGGTCACAGGGTTATCATGAACACTGAAGCTTTCTTT
>NA|TRBJ2-7|TRBV3-1/TRBV3-2|TRBD2
CASSRGRAYEQYF
TGTGCCAGCAGCCGCGGGAGGGCCTACGAGCAGTACTTC
>NA|TRBJ1-3|TRBV30|NA
CAWSIHSGNTIYF
TGTGCCTGGAGTATCCACTCTGGAAACACCATATATTTT
>NA|TRBJ2-1|TRBV5-1|NA
CASSSTSLSQPSGQFF
TGCGCCAGCAGCAGCACTAGTCTCTCACAGCCTTCGGGGCAGTTCTTC
>NA|TRBJ2-7|TRBV30|TRBD2
CAWPGTSRGRENYEQYF
TGTGCCTGGCCCGGGACTAGCCGGGGACGAGAAAACTACGAGCAGTACTTC
>NA|TRBJ1-2|TRBV7-5|NA
CARSSRNRLGAALNYGYTF
TGTGCCAGAAGCTCACGGAATAGACTAGGGGCAGCCCTGAACTATGGCTACACCTTC
>NA|TRBJ2-3|TRBV6-9|NA
CASSCLKVKRRGPDTQYF
TGTGCCAGCAGTTGCCTAAAAGTTAAACGGAGGGGCCCAGATACGCAGTATTTT
>NA|TRBJ2-7|TRBV7-9|NA
CASSLAAAYEQYF
TGTGCCAGCAGCCTAGCTGCAGCCTACGAGCAGTACTTC
>NA|TRBJ2-7|TRBV29-1|TRBD1
CSVEGQGASYEQYF
TGCAGCGTTGAGGGACAGGGGGCCTCCTACGAGCAGTACTTC
>once|TRBJ2-3|TRBV11-3|TRBD2
CASSSGRMSGSSTDTQYF
TGTGCCAGCAGCTCCGGGAGGATGAGCGGATCGAGCACAGATACGCAGTATTTT
>NA|TRBJ1-2|TRBV27|NA
CASQRRANYGYTF
TGTGCCAGCCAACGGAGAGCTAACTATGGCTACACCTTC
>NA|TRBJ1-1|TRBV10-3|NA
CAISGDPGTEAFF
TGTGCCATCAGTGGCGACCCAGGGACTGAAGCTTTCTTT
>NA|TRBJ2-7|TRBV5-1|TRBD2
CASSLEPSGPAYEQYF
TGCGCCAGCAGCTTGGAACCTAGCGGGCCAGCCTACGAGCAGTACTTC
>NA|TRBJ1-3|TRBV25-1|TRBD1
CASSVRGLSGNTIYF
TGTGCCAGCAGTGTCAGGGGGCTCTCTGGAAACACCATATATTTT
>NA|TRBJ2-3|TRBV3-1/TRBV3-2|TRBD2
CASSPGLAVSQYF
TGTGCCAGCAGTCCCGGACTAGCGGTATCGCAGTATTTT
>NA|TRBJ2-3|TRBV11-3|NA
CASRRGSTDTQYF
TGTGCCAGCAGAAGAGGGAGCACAGATACGCAGTATTTT
>NA|TRBJ2-1|TRBV11-2|TRBD2
CASTPEGRALNEQFF
TGTGCCAGCACCCCGGAGGGGAGGGCCTTGAATGAGCAGTTCTTC
>NA|TRBJ2-7|TRBV11-3|NA
CASSSDSSYEQYF
TGTGCCAGCAGCTCAGACAGCTCCTACGAGCAGTACTTC
>NA|TRBJ1-2|TRBV27|TRBD1
CASSRDSRANYGYTF
TGTGCCAGCAGTCGGGACAGCCGAGCTAACTATGGCTACACCTTC
>NA|TRBJ2-2|TRBV6-5|TRBD1
CASSRTGSGELFF
TGTGCCAGCAGCCGGACAGGGTCCGGGGAGCTGTTTTTT
>NA|TRBJ1-5|TRBV6-1|TRBD1
CASSEEGQDRITNQPQHF
TGTGCCAGCAGTGAAGAGGGACAGGATCGTATAACGAATCAGCCCCAGCATTTT
>NA|TRBJ1-1|TRBV29-1|TRBD1
CSVGDSGQKAEAFF
TGCAGCGTTGGGGACAGCGGGCAGAAGGCTGAAGCTTTCTTT
>NA|TRBJ2-3|TRBV5-1|TRBD2
CASSDGTSLTDTQYF
TGCGCCAGCAGCGACGGGACTAGTCTCACAGATACGCAGTATTTT
>NA|TRBJ1-5|TRBV30|TRBD1
CAWSVGQGAYQPQHF
TGTGCCTGGAGTGTAGGTCAGGGGGCGTATCAGCCCCAGCATTTT
>NA|TRBJ2-7|TRBV5-1|TRBD1
CASSSGTGEREQYF
TGCGCCAGCAGCTCCGGGACAGGGGAGCGGGAGCAGTACTTC
>NA|TRBJ1-5|TRBV10-3|NA
CAISETTNQPQHF
TGTGCCATCAGTGAGACAACCAATCAGCCCCAGCATTTT
>NA|TRBJ1-1|TRBV18|NA
CASSPDVPGLGTEAFF
TGTGCCAGCTCACCAGATGTCCCCGGGTTGGGCACTGAAGCTTTCTTT
>once|TRBJ1-2|TRBV19|NA
CASSTDRNYGYTF
TGTGCCAGTAGTACAGACAGGAACTATGGCTACACCTTC
>few|TRBJ1-5|TRBV7-8|TRBD1
CASSFQGGSNQPQHF
TGTGCCAGCAGCTTCCAGGGGGGCAGCAATCAGCCCCAGCATTTT
>NA|TRBJ2-7|TRBV27|TRBD1
CASRRQGTPNYEQYF
TGTGCCAGCAGGAGACAGGGGACCCCGAATTACGAGCAGTACTTC
>NA|TRBJ1-1|TRBV19|NA
CASPGNTEAFF
TGTGCCAGTCCCGGTAACACTGAAGCTTTCTTT
>NA|TRBJ1-3|TRBV3-1/TRBV3-2|NA
CASSQGRAAGNTIYF
TGTGCCAGCAGCCAAGGGCGGGCCGCCGGGAACACCATATATTTT
>NA|TRBJ2-5|TRBV7-2|NA
CASSLGAGPQETQYF
TGTGCCAGCAGCTTAGGGGCAGGGCCGCAAGAGACCCAGTACTTC
>NA|TRBJ2-4|TRBV20-1|NA
CSASGAGRGIQYF
TGCAGTGCTAGTGGGGCCGGGAGAGGCATTCAGTACTTC
>NA|TRBJ2-1|TRBV11-3|TRBD2
CASTSGYNEQFF
TGTGCCTCCACTAGCGGATACAATGAGCAGTTCTTC
>NA|TRBJ2-2|TRBV5-1|NA
CASRNRDKNTGELFF
TGCGCCAGCAGAAACCGGGACAAAAACACCGGGGAGCTGTTTTTT
>NA|TRBJ2-5|TRBV10-1|TRBD2
CASSSGRALQETQYF
TGCGCCAGCAGTAGCGGGAGGGCCCTCCAAGAGACCCAGTACTTC
>NA|TRBJ2-5|TRBV15|TRBD2
CATKALAGVIQETQYF
TGTGCCACCAAAGCACTAGCGGGAGTGATCCAAGAGACCCAGTACTTC
>NA|TRBJ2-7|TRBV11-2|NA
CASSLAGSSYEQYF
TGTGCCAGCAGCTTAGCCGGGAGCTCCTACGAGCAGTACTTC
>NA|TRBJ1-5|TRBV19|NA
CASSARYNQPQHF
TGTGCCAGTAGTGCCAGGTATAATCAGCCCCAGCATTTT
>NA|TRBJ1-4|TRBV27|TRBD1
CASSRTTRDRGPPQLFF
TGTGCCAGCAGCCGTACGACCCGGGACAGGGGCCCGCCACAACTGTTTTTT
>NA|TRBJ2-7|TRBV19|NA
CASSQGYEQYF
TGTGCCAGTAGCCAGGGGTACGAGCAGTACTTC
>NA|TRBJ2-5|TRBV24-1|TRBD2
CATSLAGNSLQQETQYF
TGTGCCACCAGTCTAGCGGGCAATAGTCTACAGCAAGAGACCCAGTACTTC
>NA|TRBJ2-1|TRBV5-1|NA
CASSLVGASSYNEQFF
TGCGCCAGCAGCTTGGTTGGGGCGAGCTCCTACAATGAGCAGTTCTTC